The sample holds a few counts of the clone carrying this T cell receptor delta chain. As yet, its antigen is unknown. Given a far larger clone just one base away, this is likely a sequencing read error. This same CDR3 is encoded by further DNA sequences in the sample. The CDR3 runs 23 residues. Looked up from germline, CDR1 is TSWWSYY and CDR2 is QGS. V lost 2 bases to trimming and J lost 3 bases; unmatched junction nucleotides: 28. Flow sorting of PBMC yielded separate Vgamma9/Vdelta2+ and Vdelta2-negative gammadelta T cell populations for bulk repertoire analysis. These data belong to a study of γδ T cells in repeated Plasmodium falciparum infection. Findings and caveats of the study: In Vdelta2-negative, largely Vdelta1+, gammadelta repertoires, repeated controlled infections appeared to drive clonal selection waves. Compared with Australian children, Malian Vdelta2-negative repertoires seemed more clonal, less diverse, less shared.

Each sorted gammadelta sample had TRG and TRD chains sequenced. TCRdb re-called the multiplex PCR reads using CATT. The repertoire holds about 50,000 delta-chain clones, with roughly 1.9% as singletons. The chain has TRDV1 and TRDJ1; 9 bases agree with TRDD3. Since TCRdb gives no J gene, matching the DNA to germline was used here to assign it. The sequenced sample was gamma-delta T cells from blood. The clonotype originates from a pool of human donors (malaria-infected and uninfected, not separated). CDR3 residues: CALGEAPFPRVMGDIPYADKLIF. For the CDR3, the DNA is TGTGCTCTTGGGGAAGCTCCCTTCCCCCGTGTGATGGGGGATATCCCCTATGCCGATAAACTCATCTTT.